Presented here are 22 T cell receptor beta chains from one specimen sequenced in a study of T cell changes during pregnancy in multiple sclerosis. Produced via immunoSEQ multiplex PCR; TCRdb's table is partial and in-frame only. The table has about 98,000 clones, 92% seen once. Sequencing was performed on peripheral blood, taken after pregnancy. These receptor sequences come from a female donor in good health, enrolled as a control in a pregnancy study.

The V and J genes are TRBV7-9 and TRBJ2-2; 7 positions match TRBD1. Germline loops: CDR1 SEHNR, CDR2 FQNEAQ (reference sequence). This CDR3 has 14 amino acids. Trimming cost V 5 bases and J 3 bases; bases outside gene matches: 3. DNA for the CDR3: TGTGCCAGCAGCCGGGACAGTTACACCGGGGAGCTGTTTTTT. It is translated as CASSRDSYTGELFF.

The rearrangement links TRBV5-1 to TRBJ2-5; D not certain. Trimming pared 7 bases from V and 0 bases from J, leaving 4 bases between. This CDR3 has 11 amino acids. Germline CDR1 reads SGHRS; CDR2 reads YFSETQ. CDR3 loop: CASRYQETQYF. CDR3 DNA: TGCGCCAGCCGGTACCAAGAGACCCAGTACTTC.

This chain joins TRBV5-1 and TRBJ1-1; TRBD1 matches 8 bases. In germline, CDR1 is SGHRS, CDR2 YFSETQ. Trimming removed 2 bases from V and 4 bases from J; junction bases left unmatched: 16. The CDR3 consists of 18 residues. This CDR3 reads CASSLLLSAGGEGTEAFF. The DNA for the CDR3 is TGCGCCAGCAGCTTACTGCTTTCGGCAGGGGGCGAGGGCACTGAAGCTTTCTTT.

The chain combines TRBV19 with TRBJ2-3; possibly TRBD1 for D (5 bases). Looked up from germline, CDR1 is LNHDA and CDR2 is SQIVND (reference sequence). The CDR3 runs to 12 residues. Trimming took 6 bases from V and 4 from J, leaving 8 bases between them. The CDR3 nucleotides are TGTGCCAGTAGAGTGGGGCCAGATACGCAGTATTTT. Translating it yields CASRVGPDTQYF.

This clone was counted once. Written as DNA, the CDR3 is TGTGCCAGCAGCTTAGGCGGCGGGATGACCTACGAGCAGTACTTC. Encoded protein: CASSLGGGMTYEQYF. V and J are TRBV11-1 and TRBJ2-7, with a possible D match to TRBD2 (6 bases). V was shortened by 1 base and J by 2 bases, with 12 bases between the two germline ends. This CDR3 region has 15 residues. In germline, CDR1 is SGHAT, CDR2 FQDESV (reference sequence). Full variable domain (rest looked up from reference TRBV11-1 and TRBJ2-7): EAEVAQSPRYKITEKSQAVAFWCDPISGHATLYWYRQILGQGPELLVQFQDESVVDDSQLPKDRFSAERLKGVDSTLKIQPAELGDSAMYLCASSLGGGMTYEQYFGPGTRLTVT.

The CDR3, as DNA: TGTGCCAGTAGTATGGGCCGCCGCACCAGTCAGCCCCAGCATTTT. It is translated as CASSMGRRTSQPQHF. The chain recombines TRBV19 with TRBJ1-5; D gene uncertain. Germline values: CDR1 LNHDA, CDR2 SQIVND (reference sequence). V was shortened by 3 bases and J by 6 bases, with 15 bases between the two germline ends. This CDR3 region has 15 residues.

The chain combines TRBV19 with TRBJ2-3; D unresolved. CDR1 and CDR2 from the germline V gene are LNHDA and SQIVND (reference sequence). Trimming pared 8 bases from V and 5 bases from J, leaving 11 bases between. This CDR3 is 12 amino acids long. For the CDR3, the DNA is TGTGCCAGTCGGGTGTCTGGAGATACGCAGTATTTT. Its translation is CASRVSGDTQYF.

This clone has just one count. The CDR3 region is CASSLGLGGGETQYF. Here the CDR3 DNA reads TGTGCCAGCAGCTTGGGTCTCGGTGGCGGGGAGACCCAGTACTTC. The chain is built from TRBV5-5 and TRBJ2-5, with D perhaps matching TRBD2 (5 bases). The germline gives CDR1 SGHKS, CDR2 YYEKEE (reference sequence). The CDR3 spans 15 residues. The ends were cut back, 0 bases at V and 5 bases at J, with 14 bases in the middle.

This chain connects TRBV19 to TRBJ1-1, with D maybe TRBD1 (5 bases). Germline V gene data show CDR1 as LNHDA and CDR2 as SQIVND (reference sequence). With 6 bases removed from V and 5 bases from J, the gap between germline ends came to 19 bases. This CDR3 has 15 residues. The CDR3 sequence: CASSDWGVGGTEAFF. The CDR3 DNA follows: TGTGCCAGTAGCGACTGGGGAGTGGGGGGGACTGAAGCTTTCTTT.

This sequence joins TRBV18 and TRBJ1-1; D not certain. Trimming pared 8 bases from V and 1 base from J, leaving 8 bases between. CDR1 KGHSH and CDR2 LQKENI come from the germline V gene. CDR3 length: 12 amino acids. CDR3 in DNA: TGTGCCAGCGGAGGCTGGAACACTGAAGCTTTCTTT. Translating it yields CASGGWNTEAFF.

The chain is built from TRBV10-3 and TRBJ1-5; TRBD1 is a possible D gene (5 bases). V was shortened by 8 bases and J by 7 bases, with 18 bases between the two germline ends. The CDR3 has 14 amino acids. The germline gives CDR1 ENHRY, CDR2 SYGVKD. This CDR3 reads CAIFLCQGAQPQHF. The CDR3 DNA reads TGTGCCATCTTCCTCTGCCAGGGCGCGCAGCCCCAGCATTTT.

This clone has only one observation. The chain uses TRBV5-4 and TRBJ2-7; maybe TRBD1 (6 bases). V dropped 4 bases and J dropped 4 bases, with 9 bases sitting between them. CDR3 length equals 12 residues. Germline V CDR1 and CDR2: SGHNT, YYREEE (reference sequence). This chain's CDR3 is CASSPRGYEQYF. The CDR3 DNA reads TGTGCCAGCAGCCCAAGGGGGTACGAGCAGTACTTC.

The rearrangement joins TRBV6-5 to TRBJ2-2, with a weak D call TRBD2 (5 bases). In germline, CDR1 is MNHEY, CDR2 SVGAGI. The ends were cut back, 7 bases at V and 0 bases at J, with 9 bases in the middle. CDR3 length: 14 residues. CDR3 amino acids: CASISRANTGELFF. Written as DNA, the CDR3 is TGTGCCAGCATATCGCGGGCGAACACCGGGGAGCTGTTTTTT.

V is TRBV5-1 and J is TRBJ1-1; 8 bases agree with TRBD1. The CDR3 extends over 13 amino acids. V was clipped by 7 bases and J by 4 bases; unmatched bases: 6. Per germline, CDR1 SGHRS and CDR2 YFSETQ. The CDR3 sequence is CASGTTGGTEAFF. As DNA, the CDR3 is TGCGCCAGCGGAACAACAGGGGGCACTGAAGCTTTCTTT. Using reference TRBV5-1 and TRBJ1-1 for the parts outside the CDR3, the full variable domain is KAGVTQTPRYLIKTRGQQVTLSCSPISGHRSVSWYQQTPGQGLQFLFEYFSETQRNKGNFPGRFSGRQFSNSRSEMNVSTLELGDSALYLCASGTTGGTEAFFGQGTRLTVV.

The chain carries TRBV5-6 and TRBJ1-4; no clear D gene. Germline V lookup: CDR1 SGHDT, CDR2 YYEEEE. There are 14 residues in the CDR3. Trimming pared 4 bases from V and 6 bases from J, leaving 13 bases between. CDR3 protein: CASSPGPGDEKLFF. The CDR3 DNA reads as TGTGCCAGCAGCCCTGGGCCCGGGGATGAAAAACTGTTTTTT.

This clone has only one observation. This sequence joins TRBV6-6 and TRBJ1-2; D is undetermined. This CDR3 comprises 14 residues. CDR1 and CDR2 from the germline V gene are MNHNY and SVGAGI (reference sequence). V shed 3 bases and J shed 6 bases, with 14 bases lying between them. This chain's CDR3 is CASSYVGGGDGYTF. In DNA form, the CDR3 reads TGTGCCAGCAGTTATGTGGGTGGAGGCGATGGCTACACCTTC.

The chain uses TRBV6-6 and TRBJ2-7, with D perhaps matching TRBD2 (5 bases). This CDR3 region has 14 residues. The germline gives CDR1 MNHNY, CDR2 SVGAGI (reference sequence). Trimming stripped 6 bases from V and 2 bases from J, with 14 bases between. The CDR3 bases are TGTGCCAGCAGACCCATACACGGGACCTACGAGCAGTACTTC. It is translated as CASRPIHGTYEQYF.

This chain connects TRBV5-4 to TRBJ2-1; no clear D. Germline CDR1 is SGHNT and CDR2 is YYREEE (reference sequence). V lost 3 bases and J lost 4, with 11 bases in between. This CDR3 is built from 14 residues. CDR3 in amino acids: CASSSNGIYNEQFF. CDR3 coding DNA: TGTGCCAGCAGCTCCAATGGCATTTACAATGAGCAGTTCTTC.

For this clone: Different DNA sequences within this sample yield the same CDR3. The chain carries TRBV28 and TRBJ1-5, with D maybe TRBD1 (6 bases). CDR1 is MDHEN and CDR2 is SYDVKM in the germline V gene. The ends were cut back, 8 bases at V and 4 bases at J, with 12 bases in the middle. There are 13 residues in the CDR3. In DNA, the CDR3 is TGTGCCAGCCGCCAGGGGTTGAATCAGCCCCAGCATTTT. Residues: CASRQGLNQPQHF.

The V call is TRBV27, the J call TRBJ2-2, with D perhaps matching TRBD1 (6 bases). The germline gives CDR1 MNHEY, CDR2 SMNVEV (reference sequence). This CDR3 has 15 residues. Trimming pared 6 bases from V and 6 bases from J, leaving 17 bases between. CDR3 bases: TGTGCCAGCAGCGCTGGGGGCAGTTGGGCCGGGGAGCTGTTTTTT. Its protein is CASSAGGSWAGELFF.

The gene calls are TRBV9 and TRBJ1-1; D is undetermined. Germline CDR1 SGDLS, CDR2 YYNGEE. There are 14 residues in the CDR3. Deletions cut 2 bases from V and 5 bases from J, with 13 bases between. CDR3 loop: CASSVGPGGTEAFF. The CDR3 DNA follows: TGTGCCAGCAGCGTCGGTCCTGGAGGGACTGAAGCTTTCTTT.

The V and J genes are TRBV19 and TRBJ1-4; unclear D gene. This CDR3 contains 13 residues. The germline V and J ends were trimmed by 10 bases and 8 bases, with 17 bases remaining between them. Germline CDR1 reads LNHDA; CDR2 reads SQIVND (reference sequence). CDR3 loop: CATQTAPGEKLFF. Here the CDR3 DNA reads TGTGCCACCCAGACTGCACCGGGGGAAAAACTGTTTTTT.